This is a list of T cell receptor beta chains from one sample in a study of OX40 agonist ivuxolimab in advanced cancers. Sequenced by immunoSEQ multiplex PCR; TCRdb stores in-frame clones only, minus some. The sample holds 60,000 to 65,000 clones, less than 95% seen once. The sample was CD4+ or CD8+ T cells sorted from blood, taken in a trial of the OX40 agonist ivuxolimab. These receptors were obtained from an adult with an advanced solid tumor such as melanoma, head and neck, liver or kidney cancer. The CDR3 runs from the conserved cysteine through the conserved F or W. Fields, in order: J gene, D gene, clone size, V gene, CDR3 protein, CDR3 DNA. A D gene is named only where the DNA matches it firmly. Only some rows state a clone size, as once, few, many or a class for expanded clones.

j_call: TRBJ2-1
d_call: TRBD2
clone_size: -
v_call: TRBV12-5
cdr3_aa: CASGLARTSGSPNEQFF
cdr3_nt: TGTGCTAGTGGTTTGGCAAGGACTAGCGGGAGTCCCAATGAGCAGTTCTTC

j_call: TRBJ1-2
d_call: -
clone_size: -
v_call: TRBV29-1
cdr3_aa: CSVEANGERRGYTF
cdr3_nt: TGCAGCGTCGAAGCTAACGGGGAGAGACGTGGCTACACCTTC

j_call: TRBJ2-7
d_call: -
clone_size: -
v_call: TRBV18
cdr3_aa: CASSPGLVGDARSYEQYF
cdr3_nt: TGTGCCAGCTCACCAGGGCTGGTAGGAGACGCCCGCTCCTACGAGCAGTACTTC

j_call: TRBJ2-1
d_call: -
clone_size: -
v_call: TRBV11-3
cdr3_aa: CASSLESSYNEQFF
cdr3_nt: TGTGCCAGCAGCTTAGAGAGCTCCTACAATGAGCAGTTCTTC

j_call: TRBJ2-1
d_call: -
clone_size: -
v_call: TRBV7-2
cdr3_aa: CASSLARRLHEQFF
cdr3_nt: TGTGCCAGCAGCTTAGCGCGGCGCCTTCATGAGCAGTTCTTC

j_call: TRBJ1-2
d_call: -
clone_size: -
v_call: TRBV5-4
cdr3_aa: CASSSTGEGGYTF
cdr3_nt: TGTGCCAGCAGCTCGACGGGGGAAGGTGGCTACACCTTC

j_call: TRBJ2-1
d_call: -
clone_size: once
v_call: TRBV5-8
cdr3_aa: CASSSGTLSFNEQFF
cdr3_nt: TGTGCCAGCAGCTCCGGGACTCTGAGCTTCAATGAGCAGTTCTTC

j_call: TRBJ2-7
d_call: -
clone_size: -
v_call: TRBV2
cdr3_aa: CASGLPGTSSEQYF
cdr3_nt: TGTGCCAGCGGGCTGCCCGGGACATCCTCCGAGCAGTACTTC

j_call: TRBJ2-7
d_call: TRBD1
clone_size: -
v_call: TRBV9
cdr3_aa: CASSPQQGASYEQYF
cdr3_nt: TGTGCCAGCAGCCCGCAACAGGGGGCCTCCTACGAGCAGTACTTC

j_call: TRBJ1-1
d_call: -
clone_size: once
v_call: TRBV27
cdr3_aa: CASRLGQLNTEAFF
cdr3_nt: TGTGCCAGCAGACTAGGACAGCTCAACACTGAAGCTTTCTTT

j_call: TRBJ2-5
d_call: -
clone_size: -
v_call: TRBV11-1
cdr3_aa: CASSLGGFETQYF
cdr3_nt: TGTGCCAGCAGCTTAGGGGGATTTGAGACCCAGTACTTC

j_call: TRBJ2-3
d_call: TRBD2
clone_size: -
v_call: TRBV6-1
cdr3_aa: CASRTSGSGTDTQYF
cdr3_nt: TGTGCCAGCAGGACTAGCGGGAGCGGGACAGATACGCAGTATTTT

j_call: TRBJ2-2
d_call: -
clone_size: -
v_call: TRBV29-1
cdr3_aa: CSAQTGAGLTGELFF
cdr3_nt: TGCAGCGCCCAAACTGGGGCAGGCCTCACCGGGGAGCTGTTTTTT

j_call: TRBJ2-7
d_call: -
clone_size: -
v_call: TRBV6-5
cdr3_aa: CASSYSAGQSYEQYF
cdr3_nt: TGTGCCAGCAGTTACTCTGCGGGACAGAGCTACGAGCAGTACTTC

j_call: TRBJ2-2
d_call: TRBD2
clone_size: -
v_call: TRBV18
cdr3_aa: CASSTASGRTGELFF
cdr3_nt: TGTGCCAGCTCAACAGCTAGCGGGAGAACCGGGGAGCTGTTTTTT

j_call: TRBJ2-1
d_call: -
clone_size: -
v_call: TRBV10-2
cdr3_aa: CASGPRRGDSSGQFF
cdr3_nt: TGCGCCAGTGGCCCCAGGAGGGGGGACTCGTCAGGGCAGTTCTTC

j_call: TRBJ2-1
d_call: -
clone_size: -
v_call: TRBV5-6
cdr3_aa: CASSQARYEQFF
cdr3_nt: TGTGCCAGCAGCCAAGCGCGGTATGAGCAGTTCTTC

j_call: TRBJ2-7
d_call: TRBD2
clone_size: -
v_call: TRBV11-3
cdr3_aa: CASSLQSGLAGTSPFLQYF
cdr3_nt: TGTGCCAGCAGCTTACAAAGTGGACTAGCGGGTACCAGCCCATTCCTGCAGTACTTC

j_call: TRBJ1-1
d_call: TRBD1
clone_size: -
v_call: TRBV2
cdr3_aa: CASSGQGNTEAFF
cdr3_nt: TGTGCCAGCAGTGGACAGGGGAACACTGAAGCTTTCTTT

j_call: TRBJ1-2
d_call: TRBD1
clone_size: -
v_call: TRBV2
cdr3_aa: CASSEIRQGLYGYTF
cdr3_nt: TGTGCCAGCAGTGAAATCCGACAGGGGCTCTATGGCTACACCTTC

j_call: TRBJ1-5
d_call: TRBD1
clone_size: -
v_call: TRBV25-1
cdr3_aa: CASSYTGDQPQHF
cdr3_nt: TGTGCCAGCAGTTACACAGGGGACCAGCCCCAGCATTTT

j_call: TRBJ2-2
d_call: TRBD1
clone_size: -
v_call: TRBV2
cdr3_aa: CASNAGTGNTGELFF
cdr3_nt: TGTGCCAGCAATGCCGGGACAGGGAACACCGGGGAGCTGTTTTTT

j_call: TRBJ2-1
d_call: TRBD1
clone_size: -
v_call: TRBV7-2
cdr3_aa: CASREGTGGYNEQFF
cdr3_nt: TGTGCCAGCAGAGAGGGGACAGGAGGATACAATGAGCAGTTCTTC

j_call: TRBJ1-5
d_call: -
clone_size: few
v_call: TRBV6-1
cdr3_aa: CASIWKGAGNQPQHF
cdr3_nt: TGTGCCAGCATTTGGAAAGGGGCCGGCAATCAGCCCCAGCATTTT

j_call: TRBJ2-7
d_call: -
clone_size: -
v_call: TRBV7-9
cdr3_aa: CASSNTGYEQYF
cdr3_nt: TGTGCCAGCAGCAACACAGGGTACGAGCAGTACTTC

j_call: TRBJ2-6
d_call: TRBD2
clone_size: few
v_call: TRBV19
cdr3_aa: CASSIVGGLAGAGANVLTF
cdr3_nt: TGTGCCAGTAGTATAGTAGGCGGACTAGCGGGAGCTGGGGCCAACGTCCTGACTTTC

j_call: TRBJ2-3
d_call: -
clone_size: -
v_call: TRBV4-2
cdr3_aa: CASSRSGSSGTDTQYF
cdr3_nt: TGTGCCAGCAGCCGCTCGGGATCGAGCGGCACAGATACGCAGTATTTT

j_call: TRBJ1-6
d_call: -
clone_size: -
v_call: TRBV28
cdr3_aa: CASRAGQIPSPLHF
cdr3_nt: TGTGCCAGCAGGGCCGGTCAAATACCTTCACCCCTCCACTTT

j_call: TRBJ2-1
d_call: -
clone_size: -
v_call: TRBV27
cdr3_aa: CASSFTTKRVYNEQFF
cdr3_nt: TGTGCCAGCAGTTTTACCACGAAGCGGGTCTACAATGAGCAGTTCTTC

j_call: TRBJ2-1
d_call: -
clone_size: -
v_call: TRBV6-4
cdr3_aa: CASSVRAWAGNEQFF
cdr3_nt: TGTGCCAGCAGTGTACGGGCCTGGGCCGGGAATGAGCAGTTCTTC

j_call: TRBJ2-2
d_call: -
clone_size: once
v_call: TRBV5-1
cdr3_aa: CASRTGTVDTGELFF
cdr3_nt: TGCGCCAGCAGAACCGGGACGGTGGACACCGGGGAGCTGTTTTTT

j_call: TRBJ1-2
d_call: -
clone_size: -
v_call: TRBV9
cdr3_aa: CASSPLGYGYTF
cdr3_nt: TGTGCCAGCAGCCCATTAGGCTATGGCTACACCTTC

j_call: TRBJ1-4
d_call: -
clone_size: once
v_call: TRBV27
cdr3_aa: CASSLSRGALEKLFF
cdr3_nt: TGTGCCAGCAGTTTATCGCGGGGGGCGCTTGAAAAACTGTTTTTT

j_call: TRBJ2-1
d_call: TRBD2
clone_size: once
v_call: TRBV5-5
cdr3_aa: CASSFSLAGAISYNEQFF
cdr3_nt: TGTGCCAGCAGCTTTTCCCTAGCGGGAGCCATCTCCTACAATGAGCAGTTCTTC

j_call: TRBJ2-3
d_call: -
clone_size: -
v_call: TRBV6-5
cdr3_aa: CASSPSTDTQYF
cdr3_nt: TGTGCCAGCAGTCCCAGCACAGATACGCAGTATTTT

j_call: TRBJ2-5
d_call: -
clone_size: -
v_call: TRBV18
cdr3_aa: CASSPERQETQYF
cdr3_nt: TGTGCCAGCTCACCAGAGCGGCAAGAGACCCAGTACTTC

j_call: TRBJ1-1
d_call: TRBD1
clone_size: -
v_call: TRBV5-4
cdr3_aa: CASSPKDRGGTEAFF
cdr3_nt: TGTGCCAGCAGCCCGAAGGACAGGGGAGGCACTGAAGCTTTCTTT

j_call: TRBJ2-7
d_call: TRBD1
clone_size: -
v_call: TRBV15
cdr3_aa: CATSGGGTGNEQYF
cdr3_nt: TGTGCCACCAGCGGAGGAGGGACAGGGAACGAGCAGTACTTC

j_call: TRBJ1-1
d_call: TRBD1
clone_size: -
v_call: TRBV19
cdr3_aa: CASSRDRGRTEAFF
cdr3_nt: TGTGCCAGTAGTAGGGACAGGGGGCGCACTGAAGCTTTCTTT

j_call: TRBJ2-5
d_call: -
clone_size: -
v_call: TRBV4-1
cdr3_aa: CASSVVGLETQYF
cdr3_nt: TGCGCCAGCAGCGTCGTAGGGTTGGAGACCCAGTACTTC

j_call: TRBJ2-6
d_call: TRBD1
clone_size: -
v_call: TRBV19
cdr3_aa: CASSTGQDFSGANVLTF
cdr3_nt: TGTGCCAGTAGTACGGGACAGGACTTCTCTGGGGCCAACGTCCTGACTTTC

j_call: TRBJ1-3
d_call: -
clone_size: -
v_call: TRBV7-2
cdr3_aa: CASSRDQSSGNTIYF
cdr3_nt: TGTGCCAGCAGCAGGGACCAGAGCTCTGGAAACACCATATATTTT

j_call: TRBJ2-1
d_call: -
clone_size: -
v_call: TRBV15
cdr3_aa: CATSRDRVGLGGNEQFF
cdr3_nt: TGTGCCACCAGCAGAGATAGAGTAGGACTAGGGGGGAATGAGCAGTTCTTC

j_call: TRBJ2-7
d_call: TRBD2
clone_size: -
v_call: TRBV6-6
cdr3_aa: CASSFVGGEQYF
cdr3_nt: TGTGCCAGCAGTTTCGTGGGGGGGGAGCAGTACTTC

j_call: TRBJ2-1
d_call: -
clone_size: -
v_call: TRBV2
cdr3_aa: CASRTRSNEQFF
cdr3_nt: TGTGCCAGCAGGACTAGGTCCAATGAGCAGTTCTTC

j_call: TRBJ1-5
d_call: -
clone_size: -
v_call: TRBV6-5
cdr3_aa: CASRPDRLSNQPQHF
cdr3_nt: TGTGCCAGCAGACCCGACCGACTTAGCAATCAGCCCCAGCATTTT

j_call: TRBJ1-2
d_call: -
clone_size: -
v_call: TRBV7-5
cdr3_aa: CASSLGQINYGYTF
cdr3_nt: TGTGCCAGCAGCTTAGGCCAGATTAACTATGGCTACACCTTC

j_call: TRBJ2-3
d_call: TRBD2
clone_size: -
v_call: TRBV7-2
cdr3_aa: CASSLAGTSGTDTQYF
cdr3_nt: TGTGCCAGCAGCTTAGCCGGGACTAGCGGCACAGATACGCAGTATTTT

j_call: TRBJ2-7
d_call: TRBD1
clone_size: -
v_call: TRBV4-1
cdr3_aa: CASSQEWGQGPSEQYF
cdr3_nt: TGCGCCAGCAGCCAAGAGTGGGGACAGGGACCGTCCGAGCAGTACTTC

j_call: TRBJ2-5
d_call: -
clone_size: -
v_call: TRBV7-9
cdr3_aa: CASSLAVAGDQETQYF
cdr3_nt: TGTGCCAGCAGCTTAGCGGTGGCAGGGGATCAAGAGACCCAGTACTTC

j_call: TRBJ1-2
d_call: -
clone_size: -
v_call: TRBV15
cdr3_aa: CATSRVKGSYGYTF
cdr3_nt: TGTGCCACCAGCAGAGTAAAGGGGAGCTATGGCTACACCTTC

j_call: TRBJ2-6
d_call: TRBD1
clone_size: -
v_call: TRBV28
cdr3_aa: CASRDTGGAGANVLTF
cdr3_nt: TGTGCCAGCAGGGATACAGGGGGCGCCGGGGCCAACGTCCTGACTTTC

j_call: TRBJ2-7
d_call: -
clone_size: once
v_call: TRBV6-5
cdr3_aa: CASSYTSETPNEQYF
cdr3_nt: TGTGCCAGCAGTTACACATCGGAAACGCCTAACGAGCAGTACTTC

j_call: TRBJ2-1
d_call: TRBD1
clone_size: -
v_call: TRBV5-1
cdr3_aa: CASSLGQGVDEQFF
cdr3_nt: TGCGCCAGCAGCTTAGGACAGGGGGTTGATGAGCAGTTCTTC

j_call: TRBJ2-3
d_call: -
clone_size: -
v_call: TRBV30
cdr3_aa: CAWSERRGTDTQYF
cdr3_nt: TGTGCCTGGTCCGAGAGGAGAGGCACAGATACGCAGTATTTT